The following is a T cell receptor (beta chain) sequence with its context. Its antigen remains unknown. The data originate from a study of T cell responses to AZD1222 COVID-19 vaccine. Points from the study as a whole: Spike-specific TCR depth and breadth grew after two AZD1222 doses. Unmutated variant regions are reportedly the target of nearly half of TCRs that are spike-specific. Only a handful of AZD1222 recipients tested seropositive at baseline. Clonal diversity was possibly underestimated; the donors were predominantly white British and more often female.

Here immunoSEQ multiplex PCR was the method, and the copy in TCRdb shows in-frame clones only, minus some. Altogether under 95,000 clones are present, around 90% being singletons, with the ten largest covering 16%. This specimen was peripheral blood, taken on day 0 of AZD1222 vaccination. The receptor was isolated from an adult in good health.

The CDR3: CASSLGPGMGNTIYF. Written as DNA, the CDR3 is TGTGCCAGCAGCTTAGGTCCGGGTATGGGAAACACCATATATTTT. The chain links TRBV7-3 to TRBJ1-3; no firm D call. Germline CDR1 and CDR2: SGHTA and FQGTGA. V lost 2 bases and J 4 bases, leaving 12 bases between the germline ends. This CDR3 has 15 residues.